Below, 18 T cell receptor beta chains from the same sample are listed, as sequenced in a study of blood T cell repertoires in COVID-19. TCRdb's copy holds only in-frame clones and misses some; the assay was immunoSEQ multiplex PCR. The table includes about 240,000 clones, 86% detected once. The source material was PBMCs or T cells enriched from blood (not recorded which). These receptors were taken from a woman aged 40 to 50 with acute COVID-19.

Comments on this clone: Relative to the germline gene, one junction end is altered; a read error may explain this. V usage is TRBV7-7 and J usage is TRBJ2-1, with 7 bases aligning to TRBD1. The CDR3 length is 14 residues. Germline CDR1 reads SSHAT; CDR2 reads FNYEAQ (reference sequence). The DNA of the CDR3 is TGTGCTAGCAGCTTGACAGGGAACTACAATGAGCAGTTCTTC. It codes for CASSLTGNYNEQFF.

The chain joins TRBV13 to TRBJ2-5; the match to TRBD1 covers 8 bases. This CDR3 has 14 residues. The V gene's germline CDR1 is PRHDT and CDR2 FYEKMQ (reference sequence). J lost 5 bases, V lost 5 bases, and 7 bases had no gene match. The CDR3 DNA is TGTGCCAGCAGCGCACAGGGGGATGGGGAGACCCAGTACTTC. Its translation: CASSAQGDGETQYF.

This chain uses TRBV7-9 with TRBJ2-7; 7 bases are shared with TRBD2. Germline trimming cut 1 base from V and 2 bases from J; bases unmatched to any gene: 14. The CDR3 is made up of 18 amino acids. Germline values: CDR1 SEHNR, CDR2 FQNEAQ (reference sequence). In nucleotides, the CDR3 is TGTGCCAGCAGCTTAGATGGTCCTCTAGCGGCGCCTACCTACGAGCAGTACTTC. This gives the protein CASSLDGPLAAPTYEQYF.

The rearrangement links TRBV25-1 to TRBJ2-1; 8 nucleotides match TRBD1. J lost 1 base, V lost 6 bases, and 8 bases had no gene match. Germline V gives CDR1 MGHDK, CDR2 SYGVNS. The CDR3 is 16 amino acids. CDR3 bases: TGTGCCAGCAGCAACCACAGGGGGAGTTCCTACAATGAGCAGTTCTTC. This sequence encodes CASSNHRGSSYNEQFF.

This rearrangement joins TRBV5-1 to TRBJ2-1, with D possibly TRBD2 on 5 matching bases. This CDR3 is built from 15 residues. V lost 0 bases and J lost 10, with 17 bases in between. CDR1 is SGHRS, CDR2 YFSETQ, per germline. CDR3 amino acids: CASSLDGGDTMEQFF. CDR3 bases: TGCGCCAGCAGCTTGGATGGAGGAGATACAATGGAGCAGTTCTTC.

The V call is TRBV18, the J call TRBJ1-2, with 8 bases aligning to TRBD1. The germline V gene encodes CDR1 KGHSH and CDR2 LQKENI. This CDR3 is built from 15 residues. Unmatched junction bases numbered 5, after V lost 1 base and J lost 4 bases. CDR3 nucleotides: TGTGCCAGCTCACCACAGGACAGGGTGTCCTATGGCTACACCTTC. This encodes CASSPQDRVSYGYTF. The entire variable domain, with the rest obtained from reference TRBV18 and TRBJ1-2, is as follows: NAGVMQNPRHLVRRRGQEARLRCSPMKGHSHVYWYRQLPEEGLKFMVYLQKENIIDESGMPKERFSAEFPKEGPSILRIQQVVRGDSAAYFCASSPQDRVSYGYTFGSGTRLTVV.

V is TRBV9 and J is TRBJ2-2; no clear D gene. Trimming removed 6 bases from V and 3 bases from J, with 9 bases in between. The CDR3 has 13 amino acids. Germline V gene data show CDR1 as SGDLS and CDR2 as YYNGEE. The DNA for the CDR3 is TGTGCCAGCAACCCTCGAGACACCGGGGAGCTGTTTTTT. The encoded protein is CASNPRDTGELFF.

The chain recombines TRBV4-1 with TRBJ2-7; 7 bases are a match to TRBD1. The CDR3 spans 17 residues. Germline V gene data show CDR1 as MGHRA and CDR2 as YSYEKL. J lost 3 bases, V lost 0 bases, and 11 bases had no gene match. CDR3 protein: CASSQDRSVQGIYEQYF. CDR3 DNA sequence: TGCGCCAGCAGCCAAGATAGAAGCGTACAGGGGATCTACGAGCAGTACTTC.

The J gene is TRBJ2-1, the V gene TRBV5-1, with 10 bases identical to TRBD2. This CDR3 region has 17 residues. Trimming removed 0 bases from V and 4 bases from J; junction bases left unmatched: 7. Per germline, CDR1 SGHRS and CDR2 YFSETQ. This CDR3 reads CASSLDSSGRGYNEQFF. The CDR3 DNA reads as TGCGCCAGCAGCTTGGATTCCAGCGGGAGGGGATACAATGAGCAGTTCTTC.

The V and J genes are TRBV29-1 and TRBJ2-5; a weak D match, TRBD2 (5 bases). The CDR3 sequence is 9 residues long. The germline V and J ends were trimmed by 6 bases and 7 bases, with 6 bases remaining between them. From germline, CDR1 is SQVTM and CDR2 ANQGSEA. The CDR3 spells CSVEGTQYF. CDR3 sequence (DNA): TGCAGCGTAGAGGGGACCCAGTACTTC.

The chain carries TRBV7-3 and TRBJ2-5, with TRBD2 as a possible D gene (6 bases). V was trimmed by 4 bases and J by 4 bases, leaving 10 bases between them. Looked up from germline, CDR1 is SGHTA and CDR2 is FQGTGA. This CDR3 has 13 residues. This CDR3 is CASSSLGGETQYF. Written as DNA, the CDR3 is TGTGCCAGCAGCTCCCTGGGGGGAGAGACCCAGTACTTC.

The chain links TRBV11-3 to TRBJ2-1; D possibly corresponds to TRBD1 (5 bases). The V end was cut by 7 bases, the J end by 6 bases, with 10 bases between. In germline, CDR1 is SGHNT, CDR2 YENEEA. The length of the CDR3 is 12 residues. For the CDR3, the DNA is TGTGCCAGCACTCCAGGGTTCAATGAGCAGTTCTTC. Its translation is CASTPGFNEQFF.

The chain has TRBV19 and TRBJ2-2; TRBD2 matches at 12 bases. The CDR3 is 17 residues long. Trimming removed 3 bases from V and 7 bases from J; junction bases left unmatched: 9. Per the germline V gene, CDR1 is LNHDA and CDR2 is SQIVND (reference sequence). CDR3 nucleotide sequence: TGTGCCAGTAGTATCTCTAGCGGGAGGGCCGGGAGCGGGGAGCTGTTTTTT. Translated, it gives CASSISSGRAGSGELFF. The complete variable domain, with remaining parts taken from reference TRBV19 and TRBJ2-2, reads DGGITQSPKYLFRKEGQNVTLSCEQNLNHDAMYWYRQDPGQGLRLIYYSQIVNDFQKGDIAEGYSVSREKKESFPLTVTSAQKNPTAFYLCASSISSGRAGSGELFFGEGSRLTVL.

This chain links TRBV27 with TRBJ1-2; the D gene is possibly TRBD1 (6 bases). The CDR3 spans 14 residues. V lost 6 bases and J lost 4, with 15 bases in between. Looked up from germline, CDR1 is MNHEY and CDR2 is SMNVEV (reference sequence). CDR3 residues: CASRRTGSSYGYTF. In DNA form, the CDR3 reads TGTGCCAGCAGACGCACAGGGAGCTCCTATGGCTACACCTTC.

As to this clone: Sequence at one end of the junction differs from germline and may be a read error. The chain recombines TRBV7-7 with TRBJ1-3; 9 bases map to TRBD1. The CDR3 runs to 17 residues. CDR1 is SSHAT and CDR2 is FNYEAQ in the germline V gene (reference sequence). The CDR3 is CASSLGKRTGAGNTIYF. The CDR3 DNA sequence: TGTGCTAGCAGCTTAGGTAAAAGGACAGGGGCCGGAAACACCATATATTTT. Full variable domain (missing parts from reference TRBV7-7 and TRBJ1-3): GAGVSQSPRYKVTKRGQDVTLRCDPISSHATLYWYQQALGQGPEFLTYFNYEAQPDKSGLPSDRFSAERPEGSISTLTIQRTEQRDSAMYRCASSLGKRTGAGNTIYFGEGSWLTVV.

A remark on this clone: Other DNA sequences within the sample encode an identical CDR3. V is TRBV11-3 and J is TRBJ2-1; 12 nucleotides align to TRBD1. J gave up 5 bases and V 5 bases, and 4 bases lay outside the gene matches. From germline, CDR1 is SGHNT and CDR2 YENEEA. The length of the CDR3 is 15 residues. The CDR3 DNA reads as TGTGCCAGCAGCCGGGACAGGGGGCAGGACAATGAGCAGTTCTTC. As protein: CASSRDRGQDNEQFF.

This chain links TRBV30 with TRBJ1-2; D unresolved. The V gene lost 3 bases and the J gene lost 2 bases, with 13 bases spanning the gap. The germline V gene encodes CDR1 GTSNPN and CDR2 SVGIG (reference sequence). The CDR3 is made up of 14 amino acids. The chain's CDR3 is CAWRWSRANYGYTF. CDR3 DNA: TGTGCCTGGAGATGGAGCAGAGCCAACTATGGCTACACCTTC.

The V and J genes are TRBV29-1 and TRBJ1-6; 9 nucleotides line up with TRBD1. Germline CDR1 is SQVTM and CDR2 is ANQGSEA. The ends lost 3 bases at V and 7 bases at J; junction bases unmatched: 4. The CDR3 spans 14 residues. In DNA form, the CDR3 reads TGCAGCGTTGAGGGACAGGGTCCAAATTCACCCCTCCACTTT. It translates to CSVEGQGPNSPLHF.